Below, 14 T cell receptor beta chains from the same sample are listed, as sequenced in a study of patients and donors after allogeneic stem cell transplantation. In TCRdb, the RT-PCR reads were re-called with MiXCR into one record per CDR3 protein. This sample has about 90,000 distinct CDR3 sequences, with roughly 48% found just once. The sequencing sample was made of blood, either unsorted or a sorted T cell fraction (not recorded which). The receptors shown here come from a human donor who was either an allogeneic HSCT recipient or a stem cell or donor lymphocyte infusion donor (not recorded which). It is not recorded whose cells these are; they may come from a transplant donor.

The chain carries TRBV19 and TRBJ1-2; 10 bases line up with TRBD1. Germline loops: CDR1 LNHDA, CDR2 SQIVND (reference sequence). With V trimmed by 2 bases and J by 5 bases, 5 bases remained unmatched. The CDR3 runs 15 residues. The CDR3, as DNA: TGTGCCAGTAGTATAAAGGGACAGGGGCCTTATGGCTACACCTTC. It yields the protein CASSIKGQGPYGYTF.

This sequence joins TRBV20-1 and TRBJ1-5; 7 bases are shared with TRBD1. V lost 1 base and J lost 4; bases outside the gene matches: 4. Germline CDR1 reads DFQATT; CDR2 reads SNEGSKA (reference sequence). The CDR3 is 14 amino acids. CDR3 sequence (DNA): TGCAGTGCTAGAGTCTCGGGACAGAATCAGCCCCAGCATTTT. Encoded protein: CSARVSGQNQPQHF.

This clonotype is labeled medium-sized. J is TRBJ1-2 and V is TRBV6-2 or TRBV6-3; TRBD1 is a possible D gene (5 bases). V lost 5 bases, J lost 5 bases, and 18 bases lay in between. The CDR3 spans 15 residues. Germline V gives CDR1 MNHEY, CDR2 SVGEGT. The chain's CDR3 is CASSLSGTAIYGYTF. In DNA, the CDR3 is TGTGCCAGCAGTCTATCCGGGACGGCGATTTATGGCTACACCTTC.

This clonotype was seen only a few times. The V call is TRBV27, the J call TRBJ1-6; no firm D call. The CDR3 spans 15 residues. The germline V gene encodes CDR1 MNHEY and CDR2 SMNVEV (reference sequence). V lost 0 bases and J 5 bases, leaving 8 bases between the germline ends. CDR3 region: CASSLSSGHNSPLHF. Written as DNA, the CDR3 is TGTGCCAGCAGTTTATCGTCGGGTCATAATTCACCCCTCCACTTT.

The rearrangement uses TRBV6-5 and TRBJ2-7; a weak D match, TRBD2 (6 bases). V was trimmed by 5 bases and J by 7 bases, leaving 18 bases between them. The CDR3 is 14 amino acids. Germline CDR1 reads MNHEY; CDR2 reads SVGAGI. The CDR3 loop reads CASSPRRESVEQYF. The DNA of the CDR3 is TGTGCCAGCAGTCCCCGACGGGAGTCAGTGGAGCAGTACTTC.

This clonotype has a handful of counts. The chain links TRBV21-1 to TRBJ1-6. TRBV21-1 is listed as a pseudogene. The CDR3 is made up of 16 amino acids. The CDR3 reads CASSHQPSSYNSPLHF. CDR3 DNA sequence: TGTGCCAGCAGCCATCAGCCTAGCTCCTATAATTCACCCCTCCACTTT.

This rearrangement joins TRBV7-2 to TRBJ1-2; D gene ambiguous. The CDR3 length is 14 residues. Deletions cut 3 bases from V and 4 bases from J, with 12 bases between. Germline values: CDR1 SGHTA, CDR2 FQGNSA. For the CDR3, the DNA is TGTGCCAGCAGCTTGGCCAACATGGCCTATGGCTACACCTTC. Translating gives CASSLANMAYGYTF.

The chain is built from TRBV20-1 and TRBJ1-1, with TRBD1 identical over 10 bases. With 3 bases clipped from V and 5 bases from J, the junction kept 9 bases outside the gene matches. The germline V gene has CDR1 DFQATT and CDR2 SNEGSKA (reference sequence). The CDR3 is 15 residues long. The CDR3, as DNA: TGCAGTGCTAGTGATCCGGGACAGGGGTATACTGAAGCTTTCTTT. It specifies CSASDPGQGYTEAFF.

A few counts support this clonotype. The V call is TRBV9, the J call TRBJ1-5; TRBD1 might be the D (5 bases). V was pared by 0 bases and J by 0 bases, with 7 bases between. This CDR3 is 15 amino acids long. Per germline, CDR1 SGDLS and CDR2 YYNGEE. The CDR3 region is CASSVDGASNQPQHF. The CDR3 DNA is TGTGCCAGCAGCGTAGACGGGGCTAGCAATCAGCCCCAGCATTTT.

The chain carries TRBV28 and TRBJ1-2; perhaps TRBD1 as D (5 bases). CDR1 is MDHEN and CDR2 is SYDVKM in the germline V gene. V lost 5 bases and J 0 bases, leaving 7 bases between the germline ends. This CDR3 has 13 amino acids. For the CDR3, the DNA is TGTGCCAGCAGTCAGGGAACTAACTATGGCTACACCTTC. Protein sequence: CASSQGTNYGYTF.

The chain has TRBV6-2 or TRBV6-3 and TRBJ1-2; perhaps TRBD1 as D (5 bases). Trimming shortened V by 4 bases and J by 2 bases, and 17 bases separated the two germline ends. The CDR3 covers 16 residues. Germline values: CDR1 MNHEY, CDR2 SVGEGT. DNA for the CDR3: TGTGCCAGCAGTTGGCCACACAGGCTTGGGAACTATGGCTACACCTTC. This gives the protein CASSWPHRLGNYGYTF.

The gene calls are TRBV19 and TRBJ2-1; D is unresolved. CDR1 LNHDA and CDR2 SQIVND come from the germline V gene (reference sequence). Trimming cost V 5 bases and J 3 bases, with 11 bases left between them. This CDR3 has 14 amino acids. CDR3 region: CASSRELFYNEQFF. In DNA, the CDR3 is TGTGCCAGTAGTCGTGAACTTTTCTACAATGAGCAGTTCTTC.

In its sample, this clonotype was seen a few times. V gene TRBV7-9 combines with J gene TRBJ1-3; no clear D. V lost 5 bases to trimming and J lost 4 bases, with 9 bases between them. CDR1 is SEHNR and CDR2 is FQNEAQ in the germline V gene (reference sequence). The CDR3 extends over 13 amino acids. The CDR3 loop reads CASSPEIGNTIYF. The CDR3 nucleotides read TGTGCCAGCAGCCCGGAGATAGGAAACACCATATATTTT.

The chain joins TRBV4-3 to TRBJ1-1, with D possibly matching TRBD1 (5 bases). The germline V and J ends were trimmed by 0 bases and 4 bases, with 12 bases remaining between them. The CDR3 consists of 15 residues. CDR1 and CDR2 (germline): LGHNA, YSLEER. The CDR3 bases are TGCGCCAGCAGCCAAGATGGGCAGGGAGGCACTGAAGCTTTCTTT. This codes for CASSQDGQGGTEAFF.